What follows are 23 T cell receptor beta chains derived from one specimen sequenced in a study of long-term antiretroviral therapy in people with HIV. Run at survey level, the immunoSEQ assay was version v3.0. Libraries were prepared by immunoSEQ multiplex PCR; TCRdb keeps only in-frame clonotypes and omits some of them. The profile covers about 33,000 clones, with roughly 80% appearing a single time and about 7.6% taken by the ten largest. This specimen consisted of unsorted PBMCs, obtained 2 years after starting antiretroviral therapy. The source is a woman aged 50 to 65 with HIV.

The V and J genes are TRBV5-6 and TRBJ2-3; D is possibly TRBD2 (6 bases). Germline CDR1 and CDR2: SGHDT and YYEEEE. The CDR3 is 16 residues long. Trimming removed 4 bases from V and 0 bases from J, with 15 bases in between. The CDR3 sequence is CASSGPTSRSTDTQYF. CDR3 bases: TGTGCCAGCAGCGGCCCGACTAGTCGTAGCACAGATACGCAGTATTTT.

This clone was recorded a few times. V gene TRBV6-5 combines with J gene TRBJ1-2; D gene unclear. Germline V gene sequence: CDR1 MNHEY, CDR2 SVGAGI. V was cut by 1 base and J by 2 bases, with 5 bases left in between. This CDR3 contains 13 residues. In nucleotides, the CDR3 is TGTGCCAGCAGTTACTTCCACAACTATGGCTACACCTTC. It translates to CASSYFHNYGYTF.

The chain links TRBV28 to TRBJ2-7; D perhaps matches TRBD1 (6 bases). Per the germline V gene, CDR1 is MDHEN and CDR2 is SYDVKM. The CDR3 is made up of 12 amino acids. V lost 4 bases and J lost 3, with 7 bases in between. As DNA, the CDR3 is TGTGCCAGCAGTTCGGACAGCTACGAGCAGTACTTC. It is translated as CASSSDSYEQYF.

The chain is built from TRBV9 and TRBJ1-4; unclear D gene. Trimming took 3 bases from V and 3 from J, leaving 9 bases between them. Germline V lookup: CDR1 SGDLS, CDR2 YYNGEE. There are 14 residues in the CDR3. The DNA for the CDR3 is TGTGCCAGCAGCGGTACATTTTCTAATGAAAAACTGTTTTTT. Its translation is CASSGTFSNEKLFF.

The chain combines TRBV30 with TRBJ1-1, with D uncertain. Germline assignment: CDR1 GTSNPN and CDR2 SVGIG (reference sequence). The CDR3 totals 12 residues. Trimming shortened V by 3 bases and J by 4 bases, and 9 bases separated the two germline ends. The CDR3 DNA follows: TGTGCCTGGAGATTGTGGAGCACTGAAGCTTTCTTT. Protein sequence: CAWRLWSTEAFF. The full variable domain, its missing parts supplied by reference TRBV30 and TRBJ1-1, is SQTIHQWPATLVQPVGSPLSLECTVEGTSNPNLYWYRQAAGRGLQLLFYSVGIGQISSEVPQNLSASRPQDRQFILSSKKLLLSDSGFYLCAWRLWSTEAFFGQGTRLTVV.

The chain is built from TRBV5-1 and TRBJ2-5; 10 bases match TRBD1. Per germline, CDR1 SGHRS and CDR2 YFSETQ. V lost 0 bases and J lost 4; bases outside the gene matches: 3. This CDR3 has 15 residues. CDR3 sequence (DNA): TGCGCCAGCAGCTTGGGGGACAGGGGAGGAGAGACCCAGTACTTC. Translating it yields CASSLGDRGGETQYF.

The chain uses TRBV9 and TRBJ2-3; 10 bases match TRBD2. Germline V gives CDR1 SGDLS, CDR2 YYNGEE. The CDR3 has 17 amino acids. Unmatched junction bases numbered 5, after V lost 0 bases and J lost 1 base. Written as DNA, the CDR3 is TGTGCCAGCAGCGTAGCCCCTACTAGCGGGGGCACAGATACGCAGTATTTT. Protein: CASSVAPTSGGTDTQYF.

This chain uses TRBV19 with TRBJ2-3; D remains unclear. Germline CDR1 reads LNHDA; CDR2 reads SQIVND (reference sequence). CDR3 size: 16 residues. V was trimmed by 7 bases and J by 1 base, leaving 18 bases between them. For the CDR3, the DNA is TGTGCCAGTACCCTGTGGGTCAGCTTGCGCACAGATACGCAGTATTTT. Translating it yields CASTLWVSLRTDTQYF.

This rearrangement joins TRBV4-2 to TRBJ1-4, with D unresolved. The CDR3 runs 15 residues. Trimming cost V 1 base and J 3 bases, with 9 bases left between them. Per germline, CDR1 LGHNA and CDR2 YNFKEQ. In DNA, the CDR3 is TGTGCCAGCAGCCAAGGTGCTGGGCCTAATGAAAAACTGTTTTTT. Its protein is CASSQGAGPNEKLFF.

The chain joins TRBV7-3 to TRBJ2-3; 9 bases fit TRBD1. Germline assignment: CDR1 SGHTA and CDR2 FQGTGA. The CDR3 extends over 17 amino acids. V lost 5 bases to trimming and J lost 4 bases; unmatched junction nucleotides: 13. The DNA for the CDR3 is TGTGCCAGCAGCCATCCGGGGTGGGGACAGGGATCAGATACGCAGTATTTT. It encodes CASSHPGWGQGSDTQYF.

The V gene is TRBV25-1, the J gene TRBJ1-2; 7 bases are a match to TRBD1. In germline, CDR1 is MGHDK, CDR2 SYGVNS. Trimming removed 6 bases from V and 4 bases from J; junction bases left unmatched: 8. CDR3 length: 14 residues. The DNA for the CDR3 is TGTGCCAGCAGGGGACAGAGCGATTTCTATGGCTACACCTTC. Protein sequence: CASRGQSDFYGYTF.

The V gene is TRBV7-9, the J gene TRBJ1-5; TRBD1 might be the D (6 bases). This CDR3 is built from 15 residues. V was shortened by 5 bases and J by 0 bases, with 11 bases between the two germline ends. Per germline, CDR1 SEHNR and CDR2 FQNEAQ (reference sequence). CDR3 region: CASSPTGDSNQPQHF. The CDR3 nucleotides read TGTGCCAGCAGCCCGACAGGTGATAGCAATCAGCCCCAGCATTTT.

V usage is TRBV11-2 and J usage is TRBJ1-1; no definite D call. This CDR3 comprises 13 residues. Trimming took off 5 bases at V and 0 bases at J, with 7 bases between the two ends. The V gene's germline CDR1 is SGHAT and CDR2 FQNNGV. CDR3 protein: CASSLPMNTEAFF. CDR3 coding DNA: TGTGCCAGCAGCCTACCCATGAACACTGAAGCTTTCTTT.

This clone was observed a single time. The rearrangement joins TRBV30 to TRBJ2-5; D is uncertain. The ends were cut back, 2 bases at V and 5 bases at J, with 18 bases in the middle. Germline V gene lookup returns CDR1 GTSNPN and CDR2 SVGIG (reference sequence). The CDR3 consists of 15 residues. CDR3 sequence: CAWSTPTTGWETQYF. The CDR3 nucleotides read TGTGCCTGGAGTACCCCGACAACGGGTTGGGAGACCCAGTACTTC.

The chain employs TRBV29-1 and TRBJ2-7, with TRBD1 matching 10 bases. Losses at the gene ends were 6 bases for V and 4 bases for J; bases not matched to a gene: 6. CDR3 length: 13 residues. Germline CDR1 and CDR2: SQVTM and ANQGSEA. Written as DNA, the CDR3 is TGCAGCGTATTGACAGGGGGCGGGTACGAGCAGTACTTC. This encodes CSVLTGGGYEQYF.

This rearrangement joins TRBV6-5 to TRBJ1-2; no clear D. Trimming left V 7 bases short and J 2 bases short, with 11 bases between. The CDR3 has 13 amino acids. The germline CDR1 and CDR2 sequences are MNHEY and SVGAGI. The CDR3 here is CASTRDTNYGYTF. The CDR3, as DNA: TGTGCCAGCACTAGAGACACGAACTATGGCTACACCTTC.

The rearrangement links TRBV5-1 to TRBJ1-5, with D hard to call. Germline CDR1 and CDR2: SGHRS and YFSETQ. V shed 4 bases and J shed 3 bases, with 20 bases lying between them. CDR3 length: 17 residues. CDR3 sequence (DNA): TGCGCCAGCAGCCGAAATCGATTCTCCCCCCTCAATCAGCCCCAGCATTTT. Residues: CASSRNRFSPLNQPQHF. The full variable domain, with the rest looked up from reference TRBV5-1 and TRBJ1-5, is KAGVTQTPRYLIKTRGQQVTLSCSPISGHRSVSWYQQTPGQGLQFLFEYFSETQRNKGNFPGRFSGRQFSNSRSEMNVSTLELGDSALYLCASSRNRFSPLNQPQHFGDGTRLSIL.

This clone was seen only once. The CDR3 spells CASSIGGPTDTQYF. DNA of the CDR3: TGTGCCAGTAGTATCGGGGGGCCCACAGATACGCAGTATTTT. The V and J genes are TRBV19 and TRBJ2-3; D is perhaps TRBD2 (7 bases). The CDR3 consists of 14 residues. Trimming took off 3 bases at V and 2 bases at J, with 9 bases between the two ends. CDR1 and CDR2 (germline): LNHDA, SQIVND (reference sequence).

This clone appeared once. The chain uses TRBV30 and TRBJ1-2; 8 bases agree with TRBD1. From germline, CDR1 is GTSNPN and CDR2 SVGIG (reference sequence). Trimming removed 4 bases from V and 8 bases from J; junction bases left unmatched: 12. The length of the CDR3 is 14 residues. The CDR3 nucleotides read TGTGCCTGGATAGCCCGGGACAGGTCTTGGGGCTACACCTTC. Translated, it gives CAWIARDRSWGYTF.

The chain is built from TRBV5-1 and TRBJ1-1, with D possibly being TRBD1 (6 bases). This CDR3 is 14 amino acids long. Germline values: CDR1 SGHRS, CDR2 YFSETQ. Trimming removed 3 bases at V and 1 base at J, with 10 bases between. CDR3 loop: CASSWGQENTEAFF. CDR3 DNA sequence: TGCGCCAGCAGCTGGGGACAAGAGAACACTGAAGCTTTCTTT.

The chain links TRBV27 to TRBJ2-1; 8 bases agree with TRBD2. CDR1 and CDR2 from the germline V gene are MNHEY and SMNVEV (reference sequence). Trimming cost V 0 bases and J 0 bases; bases outside gene matches: 7. The CDR3 has 18 amino acids. CDR3 in amino acids: CASSLSASGFNSYNEQFF. The CDR3 nucleotides are TGTGCCAGCAGTTTATCAGCTAGCGGGTTTAACTCCTACAATGAGCAGTTCTTC.

The table lists this clone with a few counts. This sequence joins TRBV5-4 and TRBJ1-2; D is undetermined. V lost 0 bases and J lost 8, with 17 bases in between. The CDR3 runs to 15 residues. Germline values: CDR1 SGHNT, CDR2 YYREEE (reference sequence). The CDR3 DNA is TGTGCCAGCAGCTTGGCCCTGGCAAGGGCTTCGGGCTACACCTTC. Translated, it gives CASSLALARASGYTF.

The V gene is TRBV29-1, the J gene TRBJ1-1, with D tentatively TRBD1 (5 bases). The CDR3 consists of 12 residues. Germline values: CDR1 SQVTM, CDR2 ANQGSEA. Trimming pared 6 bases from V and 1 base from J, leaving 9 bases between. The chain's CDR3 is CSVSGGNTEAFF. The DNA for the CDR3 is TGCAGCGTATCCGGGGGGAACACTGAAGCTTTCTTT.